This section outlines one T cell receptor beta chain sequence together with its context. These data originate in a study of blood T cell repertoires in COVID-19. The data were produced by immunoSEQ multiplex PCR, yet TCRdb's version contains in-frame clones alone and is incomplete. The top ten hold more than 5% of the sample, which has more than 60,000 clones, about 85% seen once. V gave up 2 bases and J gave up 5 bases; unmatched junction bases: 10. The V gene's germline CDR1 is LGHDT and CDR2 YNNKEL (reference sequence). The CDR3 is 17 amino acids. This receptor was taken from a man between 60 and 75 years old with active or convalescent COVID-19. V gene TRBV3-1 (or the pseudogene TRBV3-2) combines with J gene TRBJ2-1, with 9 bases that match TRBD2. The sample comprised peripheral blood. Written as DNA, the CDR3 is TGTGCCAGCAGCCAACCCGGGACTAGCCTAGGACACAATGAGCAGTTCTTC. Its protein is CASSQPGTSLGHNEQFF.